This record concerns one T cell receptor (beta chain) sequence. Its antigen is as yet unknown. It was with 60 Vbeta and 13 Jbeta primers that the PCR ran. Some clones are missing from TCRdb's copy, which holds only in-frame ones; the method was immunoSEQ multiplex PCR. The sample records about 190,000 clones, roughly four fifths being singletons. The sample is drawn from a study of cytomegalovirus exposure and HLA in healthy donors. General observations from the study: There were 150 or so TCR beta chains listed as cytomegalovirus-associated. Versus the 666-donor mean, an Asian-associated ancestry cluster reportedly showed fewer N-insertions in a later analysis. In all likelihood, a cluster of highly shared sequence variants was a sequencing artifact. A later analysis found common viral pathogens apparently linked to several of the most significant clusters.

The CDR3 has 14 amino acids. The germline V gene encodes CDR1 SGHNT and CDR2 YYREEE (reference sequence). Trimming pared 1 base from V and 6 bases from J, leaving 11 bases between. The material sequenced was PBMCs. The clonotype originates from a woman between 25 and 40 years old in good health and CMV-seropositive. The V gene is TRBV5-4, the J gene TRBJ2-1; a possible D gene is TRBD1 (7 bases). The CDR3: CASSLMEGANEQFF. The CDR3 nucleotides are TGTGCCAGCAGCTTGATGGAGGGGGCCAATGAGCAGTTCTTC. Full variable domain (remainder filled in from reference TRBV5-4 and TRBJ2-1): ETGVTQSPTHLIKTRGQQVTLRCSSQSGHNTVSWYQQALGQGPQFIFQYYREEENGRGNFPPRFSGLQFPNYSSELNVNALELDDSALYLCASSLMEGANEQFFGPGTRLTVL.